These T cell receptor beta chains were read from a single sample in a study of blood T cell repertoires in COVID-19. Repertoires were generated with immunoSEQ multiplex PCR, while TCRdb's copy carries only in-frame clones and drops some. The sample shows about 190,000 clones, roughly nine tenths of them seen only once. The specimen sequenced was peripheral blood. The receptors originated from a young man with acute or convalescent COVID-19. Each CDR3 is given with its conserved first and last residue. The order of the fields is J gene, V gene, clone size, D gene, CDR3 protein, CDR3 DNA. A D gene is named only where the DNA matches it firmly. Only some rows state a clone size, as once, few, many or a class for expanded clones.

J: TRBJ1-4; V: TRBV7-8; size: once; D: .; CDR3: CASSLNSGGGLEKLFF; DNA: TGTGCCAGCAGCTTAAATTCAGGAGGAGGGTTGGAAAAACTGTTTTTT
J: TRBJ1-2; V: TRBV14; size: few; D: .; CDR3: CASSQARGYGYTF; DNA: TGTGCCAGCAGCCAAGCCCGGGGCTATGGCTACACCTTC
J: TRBJ1-6; V: TRBV28; size: .; D: TRBD1; CDR3: CASSTADRDNSPLHF; DNA: TGTGCCAGCAGTACCGCCGACAGGGATAATTCACCCCTCCACTTT
J: TRBJ1-1; V: TRBV19; size: .; D: .; CDR3: CASRRDLAEAFF; DNA: TGTGCCAGTAGGAGGGATTTGGCTGAAGCTTTCTTT
J: TRBJ1-2; V: TRBV3-1/TRBV3-2; size: few; D: .; CDR3: CASSQTSYTGWLANYGYTF; DNA: TGTGCCAGCAGCCAAACCTCTTATACCGGGTGGTTAGCTAACTATGGCTACACCTTC
J: TRBJ1-1; V: TRBV11-2; size: .; D: .; CDR3: CASSLDRASTEAFF; DNA: TGTGCCAGCAGCTTAGACAGGGCTAGCACTGAAGCTTTCTTT
J: TRBJ2-7; V: TRBV9; size: .; D: .; CDR3: CASSPQGGREQYF; DNA: TGTGCCAGCAGCCCCCAGGGGGGACGCGAGCAGTACTTC
J: TRBJ2-5; V: TRBV27; size: .; D: .; CDR3: CASSTRGLETQYF; DNA: TGTGCCAGCAGTACCCGAGGGTTAGAGACCCAGTACTTC
J: TRBJ2-1; V: TRBV11-3; size: .; D: .; CDR3: CASSLVASAYNEQFF; DNA: TGTGCCAGCAGCTTAGTTGCATCAGCGTACAATGAGCAGTTCTTC
J: TRBJ2-7; V: TRBV7-8; size: .; D: TRBD1; CDR3: CASSLEGQGTYEQYF; DNA: TGTGCCAGCAGCTTAGAAGGACAGGGGACCTACGAGCAGTACTTC
J: TRBJ1-1; V: TRBV5-1; size: .; D: .; CDR3: CASSSGFDRSTEAFF; DNA: TGCGCCAGCAGCTCCGGTTTCGACAGGAGCACTGAAGCTTTCTTT
J: TRBJ2-5; V: TRBV4-1; size: once; D: .; CDR3: CASSQDGVGRVETQYF; DNA: TGCGCCAGCAGCCAAGATGGGGTGGGCAGGGTTGAGACCCAGTACTTC
J: TRBJ1-2; V: TRBV5-1; size: .; D: .; CDR3: CASSLVANYGYTF; DNA: TGCGCCAGCAGCCTTGTAGCTAACTATGGCTACACCTTC
J: TRBJ1-6; V: TRBV19; size: .; D: .; CDR3: CASSMSGYNSPLHF; DNA: TGTGCCAGTAGTATGTCAGGGTATAATTCACCCCTCCACTTT
J: TRBJ2-1; V: TRBV9; size: .; D: .; CDR3: CASSVDRSNEQFF; DNA: TGTGCCAGCAGCGTAGACAGGTCCAATGAGCAGTTCTTC
J: TRBJ2-3; V: TRBV28; size: .; D: TRBD2; CDR3: CASSFWGGNYTDTQYF; DNA: TGTGCCAGCAGTTTCTGGGGGGGGAACTACACAGATACGCAGTATTTT
J: TRBJ2-2; V: TRBV7-2; size: .; D: .; CDR3: CASSPRINGELFF; DNA: TGTGCCAGCAGCCCTAGAATCAACGGGGAGCTGTTTTTT
J: TRBJ1-5; V: TRBV28; size: .; D: .; CDR3: CASSLTASNQPQHF; DNA: TGTGCCAGCAGTCTGACTGCTAGCAATCAGCCCCAGCATTTT
J: TRBJ1-5; V: TRBV6-5; size: .; D: .; CDR3: CASSYSRGNQPQHF; DNA: TGTGCCAGCAGTTACTCGAGGGGGAATCAGCCCCAGCATTTT
J: TRBJ1-5; V: TRBV4-1; size: .; D: TRBD1; CDR3: CASSPLGQQSNAGNQPQHF; DNA: TGCGCCAGCAGTCCCTTGGGACAGCAAAGTAATGCTGGCAATCAGCCCCAGCATTTT
J: TRBJ2-1; V: TRBV10-3; size: .; D: .; CDR3: CAISGSVDNEQFF; DNA: TGTGCCATCAGTGGGTCTGTAGACAATGAGCAGTTCTTC
J: TRBJ1-1; V: TRBV29-1; size: .; D: .; CDR3: CSASRQRNTEAFF; DNA: TGCAGCGCCAGTAGGCAGCGGAACACTGAAGCTTTCTTT
J: TRBJ1-1; V: TRBV5-4; size: .; D: TRBD1; CDR3: CASSLDRVGAFF; DNA: TGTGCCAGCAGCTTAGACAGGGTTGGGGCTTTCTTT
J: TRBJ2-5; V: TRBV11-2; size: .; D: .; CDR3: CASSSGWRTRETQYF; DNA: TGTGCCAGCAGCTCAGGGTGGCGGACGCGAGAGACCCAGTACTTC
J: TRBJ1-5; V: TRBV19; size: .; D: .; CDR3: CASDLGARQPQHF; DNA: TGTGCCAGTGACTTGGGGGCGAGACAGCCCCAGCATTTT
J: TRBJ2-1; V: TRBV7-3; size: .; D: .; CDR3: CASSLEGGRLYNEQFF; DNA: TGTGCCAGCAGCCTAGAGGGCGGAAGACTTTACAATGAGCAGTTCTTC
J: TRBJ1-5; V: TRBV12-3/TRBV12-4; size: .; D: .; CDR3: CASSTDNQPQHF; DNA: TGTGCCAGCAGCACAGATAATCAGCCCCAGCATTTT
J: TRBJ2-3; V: TRBV5-3; size: .; D: .; CDR3: CARKPRDGVSTDTQYF; DNA: TGTGCCAGAAAGCCCCGGGATGGGGTTAGCACAGATACGCAGTATTTT
J: TRBJ1-5; V: TRBV7-9; size: .; D: TRBD1; CDR3: CASSEGQGFNNQPQHF; DNA: TGTGCCAGCAGCGAAGGACAGGGCTTTAACAATCAGCCCCAGCATTTT
J: TRBJ2-3; V: TRBV7-3; size: .; D: .; CDR3: CASSLKPRGQLEAHTDTQYF; DNA: TGTGCCAGCAGCTTAAAACCCAGGGGCCAGCTCGAGGCCCACACAGATACGCAGTATTTT